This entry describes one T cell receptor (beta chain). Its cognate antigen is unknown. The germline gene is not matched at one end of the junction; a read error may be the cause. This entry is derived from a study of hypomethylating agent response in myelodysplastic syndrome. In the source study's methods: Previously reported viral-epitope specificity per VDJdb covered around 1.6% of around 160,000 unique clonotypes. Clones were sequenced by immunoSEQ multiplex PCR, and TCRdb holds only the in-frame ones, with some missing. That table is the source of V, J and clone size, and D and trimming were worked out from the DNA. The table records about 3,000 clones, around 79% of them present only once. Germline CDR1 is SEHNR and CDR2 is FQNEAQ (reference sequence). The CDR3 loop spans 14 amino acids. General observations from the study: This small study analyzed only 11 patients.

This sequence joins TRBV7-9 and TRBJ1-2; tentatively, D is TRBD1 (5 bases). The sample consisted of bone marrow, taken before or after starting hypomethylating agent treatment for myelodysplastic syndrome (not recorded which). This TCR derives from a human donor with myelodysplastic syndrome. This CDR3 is CASAQVGGTVVSVF. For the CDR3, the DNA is TGTGCCAGCGCCCAAGTTGGAGGGACGGTCGTCTCCGTTTTC.